The source of this TCR beta chain is a study of blood T cell repertoires in COVID-19. In the study overall: The origin of the acute and convalescent COVID-19 samples was the United States, Italy and Spain. From T cells, B-cell-depleted T cells, or PBMCs came the material, which was cDNA or gDNA.

The repertoire was sequenced with immunoSEQ multiplex PCR; TCRdb's copy has only in-frame clones and lacks some. The data contain roughly 200,000 clones, 87% of them singletons. Trimming took 0 bases from V and 7 from J, leaving 19 bases between them. Germline CDR1 and CDR2: GTSNPN and SVGIG (reference sequence). This CDR3 is built from 17 residues. Sequencing was performed on peripheral blood. V and J are TRBV30 and TRBJ1-6, with D possibly being TRBD1 (5 bases). The receptor was isolated from a woman between 18 and 29 years old who had recovered from COVID-19. The CDR3 bases are TGTGCCTGGAGTGTACGCGACAGCAGCTTTTCCAATTCACCCCTCCACTTT. Protein product: CAWSVRDSSFSNSPLHF.